What follows is one T cell receptor beta chain and its context. The sample originates from a study of blood T cells in healthy people across ages. This CDR3 has 15 amino acids. The germline V gene encodes CDR1 SGHVS and CDR2 FNYEAQ. Trimming stripped 5 bases from V and 1 base from J, with 11 bases between. Primed by a sample-barcoded 5' primer and a J-beta primer mix, a second PCR proceeded for roughly 6 to 12 cycles. TCRdb itself ran the 5' RACE reads through MiXCR, one entry per CDR3 protein. The repertoire consists of 600,000 to 900,000 distinct CDR3 sequences, with 20% to 30% occurring once and the leading ten covering 3%. These same records also appear under a second study, on T cells of mothers and their children.

The receptor comes from a boy aged 5-17 years in good health. The chain uses TRBV7-6 and TRBJ2-2, with no clear D. The sample taken for sequencing was blood. The CDR3 loop reads CASSHAFKNTGELFF. In DNA, the CDR3 is TGTGCCAGCAGCCACGCATTTAAGAACACCGGGGAGCTGTTTTTT.